The text below deals with one T cell receptor (beta chain). This specimen comes from a study of blood T cells in healthy people across ages. Germline trimming cut 5 bases from V and 10 bases from J; bases unmatched to any gene: 5. Germline V gives CDR1 SEHNR, CDR2 FQNEAQ (reference sequence). The CDR3 sequence is 15 residues long. Sample-barcoded 5' priming and a J-beta primer mix drove a second PCR of about 6 to 12 cycles. TCRdb fed the 5' RACE reads into MiXCR, producing one record per CDR3 protein. This sample yields 650,000 to 700,000 distinct CDR3 sequences, of which approximately 52% are seen a single time; 13% belongs to the top ten.

Sequenced sample: blood. V usage is TRBV7-9 and J usage is TRBJ2-1; 16 positions agree with TRBD2. The TCR originated in a woman aged 80 or over in good health. CDR3 bases: TGTGCCAGCAGCCCCGGGACTAGCGGGGGGGGAGAGCAGTTCTTC. This translates into CASSPGTSGGGEQFF.